This TCR beta chain was observed in a study of cytomegalovirus exposure and HLA in healthy donors. Study-wide context: An earlier analysis identified 117 million unique TCR beta sequences in some 170 million T cells. Broader study findings: It is likely that the observed cluster of highly shared sequence variants was a sequencing artifact. Specificity for CMV antigens was confirmed in vitro for a few of the CMV-associated chains.

Notes on this clone: Its antigen is undetermined.

This CDR3 region has 13 residues. V shed 5 bases, J shed 6 bases, and the junction held 6 bases outside the gene matches. Germline-derived CDR1 and CDR2 are MDHEN and SYDVKM. Both 60 Vbeta primers and 13 Jbeta primers went into the PCR. The data were produced by immunoSEQ multiplex PCR, yet TCRdb's version contains in-frame clones alone and is incomplete. The sample lists some 150,000 clones; around 75% were seen once. The receptor was derived from a woman aged 30 to 39 in good health and CMV-seronegative. The chain has TRBV28 and TRBJ1-1; 7 bases agree with TRBD1. The material sequenced was PBMCs. The CDR3 sequence is CASSPPDRAEAFF. In nucleotides, the CDR3 is TGTGCCAGCAGTCCGCCTGACAGGGCTGAAGCTTTCTTT.